Listed below are T cell receptor beta chains from one sample, sequenced in a study of early T cells in non-severe SARS-CoV-2 infection. TCRdb re-called the 5' RACE reads through MiXCR, storing one row per CDR3 protein. The sample shows roughly 43,000 distinct CDR3 sequences, about 5.3% of them seen only once. This sample comprised whole blood, obtained at baseline. Receptors were obtained from an adult who was a healthcare worker with PCR-confirmed SARS-CoV-2 infection or an uninfected control (not recorded which). CDR3s include the opening cysteine and the closing phenylalanine or tryptophan. The order of the fields is V gene, clone size, J gene, D gene, CDR3 DNA, CDR3 protein. D genes are given only for firm matches. Size values are once, few and many counts, or a class for expanded clones, and some rows have none.

TRBV19	many	TRBJ1-2	-	TGTGCCAGTACCCCCCGGGACAACACTAACTATGGCTACACCTTC	CASTPRDNTNYGYTF
TRBV6-1	many	TRBJ1-6	-	TGTGCCAGCAGTGTAAAGGTTGTAGGTTCACCCCTCCACTTT	CASSVKVVGSPLHF
TRBV29-1	-	TRBJ1-1	-	TGCAGCGTTGACCCGGTGAGAGAAGCTTTCTTT	CSVDPVREAFF
TRBV23-1	many	TRBJ2-1	TRBD2	TGCGCCAGCAGTCACCACCTAGCGGGAGCAGGGTTCTTC	CASSHHLAGAGFF
TRBV10-2	-	TRBJ2-4	TRBD1	TGCGCCAGCAGTGATGTAGGGGGCGTAGACATTCAGTACTTC	CASSDVGGVDIQYF
TRBV6-1	many	TRBJ1-2	TRBD1	TGTGCCAGCAGAGAAGGGGGCGCAGGGAGCGGCTACACCTTC	CASREGGAGSGYTF
TRBV6-1	many	TRBJ2-6	-	TGTGCCAGCAGTAATGTAGCGGAGGGGGCCAACGTCCTGACTTTC	CASSNVAEGANVLTF
TRBV21-1	few	TRBJ1-3	-	TGTGCCAGCAGCAAAGTTCTCCGACGCTCTGGAAACACCATATATTTT	CASSKVLRRSGNTIYF
TRBV6-2/TRBV6-3	many	TRBJ2-4	TRBD1	TGTGCCAGCTGGGACAGTCAAAACATTCAGTACTTC	CASWDSQNIQYF
TRBV18	many	TRBJ2-1	-	TGTGCCAGCTCACCACCGAAACTAGCTAATGAGCAGTTCTTC	CASSPPKLANEQFF
TRBV24-1	many	TRBJ2-3	-	TGTGCCACCAGTGATTTTCGGACCGGCACAGATACGCAGTATTTT	CATSDFRTGTDTQYF
TRBV7-6	-	TRBJ2-2	TRBD1	TGTGCCAGCAGCTACCGGACAGGGACTCGTGCGAACACCGGGGAGCTGTTTTTT	CASSYRTGTRANTGELFF
TRBV28	many	TRBJ2-7	-	TGTGCCAGCAGTTTAACGGGACAAGACTACGAGCAGTACTTC	CASSLTGQDYEQYF
TRBV29-1	few	TRBJ2-3	-	TGCAGCGTTGAAGCGGGACCAGATACGCAGTATTTT	CSVEAGPDTQYF
TRBV11-3	-	TRBJ2-1	-	TGTGCCAGCAGCTTAGGGGTCTCGTTATCGGGTGACAATGAGCAGTTCTTC	CASSLGVSLSGDNEQFF
TRBV5-1	many	TRBJ2-5	-	TGCGCCAGCAGCTTGGGAGAGCCCCAAGAGACCCAGTACTTC	CASSLGEPQETQYF
TRBV5-4	-	TRBJ1-4	TRBD1	TGTGCCAGCAGTTCCGGGACAGTTAATGAAAAACTGTTTTTT	CASSSGTVNEKLFF
TRBV4-1	many	TRBJ2-1	-	TGCGCCAGCAGCGGGGATACCTCAGCATTTTACAATGAGCAGTTCTTC	CASSGDTSAFYNEQFF
TRBV6-1	few	TRBJ1-2	TRBD1	TGTGCCAGCAGCCGAATTACTACAGCCGGGACAGGGGGAGGCTACACCTTC	CASSRITTAGTGGGYTF
TRBV7-2	many	TRBJ2-5	TRBD2	TGTGCCAGCAGCGTCGGACTAGCAGAGACCCAGTACTTC	CASSVGLAETQYF
TRBV5-6	few	TRBJ2-5	-	TGTGCCAGCAGCTTCGGACAGCAAGAGACCCAGTACTTC	CASSFGQQETQYF
TRBV27	-	TRBJ2-1	TRBD2	TGTGCCAGCAGTTTACAAGGGGGGACTAGCGGCAATGAGCAGTTCTTC	CASSLQGGTSGNEQFF
TRBV14	many	TRBJ2-7	-	TGTGCCAGCAGCCAGCACTACGAGCAGTACTTC	CASSQHYEQYF
TRBV10-3	many	TRBJ2-6	-	TGTGCCATCAGTGAAGCGTCTGGGGCCAACGTCCTGACTTTC	CAISEASGANVLTF
TRBV28	many	TRBJ2-5	-	TGTGCCAGCAGTTCGCCACTGTACCAAGAGACCCAGTACTTC	CASSSPLYQETQYF
TRBV7-2	many	TRBJ2-1	-	TGTGCCAGCAGCGCATTCTCCGCAGGGTCCTACAATGAGCAGTTCTTC	CASSAFSAGSYNEQFF
TRBV9	many	TRBJ2-2	-	TGTGCCAGCAGCGTAGTCGGGGGTTTGGACACCGGGGAGCTGTTTTTT	CASSVVGGLDTGELFF
TRBV6-6	many	TRBJ1-1	-	TGTGCCAGCAGTTATTTGTTCGGTGAAGCTTTCTTT	CASSYLFGEAFF
TRBV20-1	few	TRBJ2-5	TRBD2	TGCAGTGCCCGCGACGGGACTAGCGGCCAACGAGGGGAGACCCAGTACTTC	CSARDGTSGQRGETQYF
TRBV7-3	-	TRBJ2-3	TRBD2	TGTGCCAGCAGCCCGACTGTAGCGGGAGAGACAGATACGCAGTATTTT	CASSPTVAGETDTQYF
TRBV6-4	-	TRBJ2-2	TRBD2	TGTGCCAGCAGTAGACTAGCGGGAGGAACCGGGGAGCTGTTTTTT	CASSRLAGGTGELFF
TRBV10-2	many	TRBJ1-1	-	TGCGCCAGCAAAGAAGCGAACACTGAAGCTTTCTTT	CASKEANTEAFF
TRBV10-3	few	TRBJ2-7	TRBD1	TGTGCCGTCGAGGGACAGGATAAATACGAGCAGTACTTC	CAVEGQDKYEQYF
TRBV2	few	TRBJ2-7	TRBD1	TGTGCCAGCAGTCCCAGGGGGCGCAACGAGCAGTACTTC	CASSPRGRNEQYF
TRBV20-1	few	TRBJ2-7	TRBD2	TGCAGTGCTAGAGATCTGACTAGCAGGATCGAGCAGTACTTC	CSARDLTSRIEQYF
TRBV29-1	many	TRBJ2-3	TRBD1	TGCAGCGCCACTGCCCCCAGGGGGATGAGCACAGATACGCAGTATTTT	CSATAPRGMSTDTQYF
TRBV4-1	few	TRBJ2-7	-	TGCGCCAGCAGCCAAGGTTTAGGTCCAGGGCTCCGCTACGAGCAGTACTTC	CASSQGLGPGLRYEQYF
TRBV7-2	many	TRBJ1-4	-	TGTGCCAGCAGCTTAGTTATGGCGGCAGGGACGAATGAAAAACTGTTTTTT	CASSLVMAAGTNEKLFF
TRBV21-1	many	TRBJ2-7	-	TGTGCCAGCAGTGGACAGGGTTTGAGGTACGAGCAGTACTTC	CASSGQGLRYEQYF
TRBV6-1	medium-sized	TRBJ2-2	-	TGTGCCAGCAGTGAAGCGGAGGCCGGGGAGCTGTTTTTT	CASSEAEAGELFF
TRBV20-1	many	TRBJ1-1	-	TGCAGTGCTAGAGTCTTTCGCGCCATGAACACTGAAGCTTTCTTT	CSARVFRAMNTEAFF